Each of the 5 T cell receptor beta chains below was sequenced from the same sample in a study of identical twins. A single record per CDR3 protein comes from TCRdb applying MiXCR to the 5' RACE reads. This table holds approximately 620,000 distinct CDR3 sequences, 8.6% found once. These data were likewise used in another study, on yellow fever vaccine responses in identical twins.

Sample: PBMCs. The receptors here all came from a woman younger than 35 in good health.

The rearrangement links TRBV11-2 to TRBJ2-7; 10 bases align to TRBD1. There are 13 residues in the CDR3. V lost 4 bases and J lost 6; bases outside the gene matches: 3. CDR1 SGHAT and CDR2 FQNNGV come from the germline V gene. The CDR3 is CASSSGTGAEQYF. The CDR3 DNA reads TGTGCCAGCAGCTCTGGGACAGGGGCCGAGCAGTACTTC.

This clonotype was seen more than once but under ten times. The chain has TRBV7-9 and TRBJ2-4; unclear D gene. This CDR3 has 13 amino acids. Deletions cut 3 bases from V and 8 bases from J, with 11 bases between. Per the germline V gene, CDR1 is SEHNR and CDR2 is FQNEAQ (reference sequence). Written as DNA, the CDR3 is TGTGCCAGCAGCTTGCTGAAATCGGACATTCAGTACTTC. Protein product: CASSLLKSDIQYF.

This clonotype showed up just a few times. V usage is TRBV7-9 and J usage is TRBJ2-1, with 9 bases aligning to TRBD2. Germline V gene data show CDR1 as SEHNR and CDR2 as FQNEAQ (reference sequence). This CDR3 has 17 amino acids. The J segment lost 9 bases and the V segment lost 4 bases, leaving 16 bases of the junction unmatched. The CDR3 reads CASSSISGGGAVVEQFF. CDR3 coding DNA: TGTGCCAGCAGCTCGATCTCTGGCGGGGGGGCCGTCGTTGAGCAGTTCTTC.

The chain joins TRBV29-1 to TRBJ2-1; D is uncertain. The CDR3 totals 16 residues. V dropped 6 bases and J dropped 5 bases, with 23 bases sitting between them. Germline values: CDR1 SQVTM, CDR2 ANQGSEA. CDR3 nucleotide sequence: TGCAGCGTCACGACCACCCACCTTCCCCGACACAATGAGCAGTTCTTC. Protein sequence: CSVTTTHLPRHNEQFF.

The chain employs TRBV5-5 and TRBJ2-3; TRBD1 matches at 11 bases. Germline lookup yields CDR1 SGHKS and CDR2 YYEKEE (reference sequence). With V trimmed by 4 bases and J by 3 bases, 7 bases remained unmatched. This CDR3 has 16 residues. The CDR3 sequence: CASSLWTGGSTDTQYF. The CDR3 DNA follows: TGTGCCAGCAGCCTCTGGACAGGGGGCAGTACAGATACGCAGTATTTT.